The clone carrying this T cell receptor beta chain was found a few times. Its antigen is undetermined. 5'RACE template switching generated TCR cDNA, adding a universal primer site and UMIs. TCRdb re-called the 5' RACE reads through MiXCR, storing one row per CDR3 protein. Of 500,000 to 700,000 distinct CDR3 sequences in the sample, approximately 21% are singletons; the top ten hold approximately 15%. This entry is derived from a study of T cells after yellow fever vaccination. Regarding the study as a whole: Reappearance after the booster was observed for most primary-vaccination clones (about 96% CD4, less than 90% CD8). Weaker, the secondary response peaked sooner, at day 5 versus 15. Contaminants from the bulk population, in the form of abundant clonotypes, could be found in FACS-sorted repertoires.

Sequencing was performed on PBMCs, taken 15 days after the yellow fever booster vaccination. The clonotype was recovered from a man aged 25-45 years who received the YFV17D yellow fever vaccine.

The CDR3 nucleotides are TGCAGTGCTATTGACAGGGGCAAGGGAGATACGCAGTATTTT. Its translation is CSAIDRGKGDTQYF. V gene TRBV20-1 combines with J gene TRBJ2-3; 8 positions agree with TRBD1. V lost 4 bases and J lost 5; bases outside the gene matches: 8. Germline V CDR1 and CDR2: DFQATT, SNEGSKA (reference sequence). This CDR3 has 14 residues.